These 2 T cell receptor beta chains were sequenced from one sample in a study of glioma-infiltrating T cells. The iRepertoire nested amplicon-rescue multiplex PCR amplified TCR alpha and beta CDR3s from RNA. MiXCR was run by TCRdb on the multiplex PCR reads, yielding one entry per CDR3 protein. The sample records approximately 130,000 distinct CDR3 sequences, under 30% being singletons. Specimen: glioma tissue, nonneoplastic brain tissue, or PBMCs (not recorded which). The receptors originated from a human donor with low-grade glioma or glioblastoma, undergoing nonglioma brain surgery, or in good health (not recorded which).

V and J are TRBV5-5 and TRBJ2-5; D is unresolved. The CDR3 totals 11 residues. Trimming took off 7 bases at V and 0 bases at J, with 4 bases between the two ends. Germline V CDR1 and CDR2: SGHKS, YYEKEE (reference sequence). The CDR3 bases are TGTGCCAGCGGTTACCAAGAGACCCAGTACTTC. Protein: CASGYQETQYF.

This clonotype came up a few times. The chain links TRBV2 to TRBJ2-1; 7 bases align to TRBD1. Germline V gene sequence: CDR1 SNHLY, CDR2 FYNNEI. The CDR3 covers 14 residues. The trim removed 6 bases at V and 4 bases at J, leaving 6 bases unmatched. Written as DNA, the CDR3 is TGTGCCAGCAGAGAGGGACAGCAGTACAATGAGCAGTTCTTC. This translates into CASREGQQYNEQFF.